The 5 T cell receptor beta chains below come from one sample, sequenced in a study of blood T cell repertoires in COVID-19. Assay used: immunoSEQ multiplex PCR; TCRdb lists only in-frame clones, some missing. The table lists some 320,000 clones, 85% of them singletons. The sample taken for sequencing was peripheral blood. The receptors come from a human donor in a cohort sampled during active COVID-19.

This chain links TRBV2 with TRBJ2-3; TRBD2 aligns across 14 bases. The CDR3 is 14 amino acids. Germline-derived CDR1 and CDR2 are SNHLY and FYNNEI. The V segment lost 6 bases and the J segment 5 bases; nucleotides outside the gene matches: 1. The CDR3 DNA reads TGTGCCAGCAGCGGGACTAGCGGGAGAGATACGCAGTATTTT. As protein: CASSGTSGRDTQYF. Based on the CDR3 plus reference TRBV2 and TRBJ2-3, the full variable domain is EPEVTQTPSHQVTQMGQEVILRCVPISNHLYFYWYRQILGQKVEFLVSFYNNEISEKSEIFDDQFSVERPDGSNFTLKIRSTKLEDSAMYFCASSGTSGRDTQYFGPGTRLTVL.

The rearrangement joins TRBV6-5 to TRBJ2-7; TRBD1 matches 7 bases. V shed 6 bases and J 0 bases; nucleotides not matched to a gene: 5. Per the germline V gene, CDR1 is MNHEY and CDR2 is SVGAGI. The CDR3 runs to 14 residues. The CDR3 is CASRGTADSYEQYF. For the CDR3, the DNA is TGTGCCAGCAGGGGGACAGCGGACTCCTACGAGCAGTACTTC.

V is TRBV5-1 and J is TRBJ2-7; D is possibly TRBD1 (7 bases). V lost 2 bases, J lost 1 base, and 25 bases lay in between. The germline V gene has CDR1 SGHRS and CDR2 YFSETQ. The CDR3 consists of 19 residues. This chain's CDR3 is CASSFPPTGDGGGSYEQYF. The CDR3, as DNA: TGCGCCAGCAGCTTTCCCCCCACAGGGGACGGTGGGGGGTCCTACGAGCAGTACTTC.

This clone was counted only a few times. V gene TRBV27 combines with J gene TRBJ2-1; 8 bases line up with TRBD1. Trimming at V came to 3 bases and at J to 7 bases, leaving 5 bases not matched to a gene. The CDR3 is 14 residues long. Germline V gives CDR1 MNHEY, CDR2 SMNVEV (reference sequence). This chain's CDR3 is CASSFQGAVNEQFF. CDR3 coding DNA: TGTGCCAGCAGTTTTCAGGGGGCCGTGAATGAGCAGTTCTTC.

The chain is built from TRBV19 and TRBJ2-1; D uncertain. V was trimmed by 6 bases and J by 5 bases, leaving 23 bases between them. The CDR3 covers 17 residues. CDR1 is LNHDA and CDR2 is SQIVND in the germline V gene (reference sequence). The CDR3 DNA sequence: TGTGCCAGTAGCTCTACCCCTCTAGGCCGTGGCAACAATGAGCAGTTCTTC. It encodes CASSSTPLGRGNNEQFF.